The present TCR beta chain was sequenced within a study of T-cell reconstitution after alpha-beta-depleted transplantation in children (dated by TCRdb to about 2016). The study in broad terms: T-cell immune reconstitution after TCRalphabeta/CD19-depleted allogeneic hematopoietic cell transplantation in children was quantitatively tracked in the study by means of TCR repertoire profiling.

Sample treatment or condition, as interpreted from the label and publication: allogeneic hematopoietic cell transplantation with graft depleted of TCRalphabeta T cells and CD19 B cells. Transplant recipients were children who received TCRalphabeta/CD19-depleted allogeneic hematopoietic cell grafts. Points the paper makes about the study in general: Apparently early alphabetaT-cell count recovery about two months after transplant reportedly relied on only several hundred rapidly expanded clones derived from non-depleted graft cells. The frequencies of hyperexpanded clones fell over the following months, and after one year, T-cell counts and TCRbeta diversity were mostly attributed to newly produced T cells. The high TCRbeta diversity at day 60 in some patients was ascribed to recipient T cells and intrathymic progenitors that had survived conditioning.

At the junction V is shortened by 0 bases and J by 0 bases, with 15 bases in between. In the germline V gene (reference sequence), CDR1 corresponds to SEHNR and CDR2 to FQNEAQ. From cysteine to phenylalanine, the CDR3 is 17 amino acids long. CDR3 DNA is the only sequence kept; it has 51 bases, read in frame from the first base. The library relied on PCR. Instrument used: Illumina HiSeq 2500. TCR libraries were prepared with molecular barcoding, using unique molecular identifiers to normalize TCRbeta repertoire quantification. TCRdb handled the public reads itself, with Q25 trimming in fastp and clone calling in MiXCR, and kept productive beta chains. Rows with a matching CDR3 protein are joined into one entry that keeps the most common DNA and genes. Across this sample there are approximately 400,000 distinct CDR3 sequences, with roughly 15% seen only once. The biggest ten clones account for under 30% of the sample.

This clonotype was picked up many times. Its antigen specificity is not known. Base-call qualities are not available, and no considerably larger clone is one nucleotide away. Material: PBMCs, mostly from graft donor cells, obtained 360 days after TCRalphabeta/CD19-depleted stem cell transplant. The chain employs TRBV7-9 and TRBJ2-7; the D call is possibly TRBD1 or TRBD2, each sharing 5 bases. The receptor's source is a boy under three years old who had a stem cell transplant for Wiskott-Aldrich syndrome, so the T cells may come from the graft donor. Here is the DNA: TGTGCCAGCAGCTTAGCGGTCGGGGCGCCGTTCTCCTACGAGCAGTACTTC. The encoded protein is CASSLAVGAPFSYEQYF.